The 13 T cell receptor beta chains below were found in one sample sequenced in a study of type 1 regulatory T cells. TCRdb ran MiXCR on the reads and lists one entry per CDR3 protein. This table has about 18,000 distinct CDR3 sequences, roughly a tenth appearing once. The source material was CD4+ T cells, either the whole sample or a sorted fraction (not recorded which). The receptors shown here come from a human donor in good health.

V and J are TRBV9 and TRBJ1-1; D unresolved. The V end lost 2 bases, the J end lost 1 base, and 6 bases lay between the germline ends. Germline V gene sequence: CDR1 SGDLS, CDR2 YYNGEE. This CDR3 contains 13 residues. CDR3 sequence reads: CASSVQRNTEAFF. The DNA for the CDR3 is TGTGCCAGCAGCGTTCAACGGAACACTGAAGCTTTCTTT.

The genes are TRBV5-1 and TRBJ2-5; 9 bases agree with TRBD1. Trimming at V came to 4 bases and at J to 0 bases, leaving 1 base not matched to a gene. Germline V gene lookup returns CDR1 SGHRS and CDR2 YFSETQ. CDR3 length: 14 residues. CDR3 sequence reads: CASSRDRDQETQYF. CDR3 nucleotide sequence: TGCGCCAGCAGCCGGGACAGGGACCAAGAGACCCAGTACTTC.

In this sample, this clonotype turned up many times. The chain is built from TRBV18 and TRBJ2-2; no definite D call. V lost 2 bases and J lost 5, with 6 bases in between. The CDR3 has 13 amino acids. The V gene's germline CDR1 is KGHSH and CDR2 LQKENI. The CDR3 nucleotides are TGTGCCAGCTCACCAGGATTGACCGGGGAGCTGTTTTTT. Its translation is CASSPGLTGELFF.

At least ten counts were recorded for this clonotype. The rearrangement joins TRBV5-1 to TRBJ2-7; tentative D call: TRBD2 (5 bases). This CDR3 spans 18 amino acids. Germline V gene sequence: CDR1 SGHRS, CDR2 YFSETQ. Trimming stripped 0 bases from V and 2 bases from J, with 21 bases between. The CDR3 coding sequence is TGCGCCAGCAGCTTGGGGCTGTATCGGGGTTTTCTGGCCTACGAGCAGTACTTC. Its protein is CASSLGLYRGFLAYEQYF.

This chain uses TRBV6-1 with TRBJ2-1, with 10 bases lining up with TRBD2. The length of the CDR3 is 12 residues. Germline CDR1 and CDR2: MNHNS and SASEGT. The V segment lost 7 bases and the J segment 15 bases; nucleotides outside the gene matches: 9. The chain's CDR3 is CASNLAGGLGFF. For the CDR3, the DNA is TGTGCCAGCAACTTAGCGGGAGGCTTAGGGTTCTTC.

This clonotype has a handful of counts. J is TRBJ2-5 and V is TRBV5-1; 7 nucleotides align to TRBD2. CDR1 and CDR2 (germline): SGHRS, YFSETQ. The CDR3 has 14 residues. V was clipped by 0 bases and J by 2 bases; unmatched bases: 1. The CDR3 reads CASSLGGLQETQYF. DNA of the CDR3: TGCGCCAGCAGCTTGGGGGGACTACAAGAGACCCAGTACTTC.

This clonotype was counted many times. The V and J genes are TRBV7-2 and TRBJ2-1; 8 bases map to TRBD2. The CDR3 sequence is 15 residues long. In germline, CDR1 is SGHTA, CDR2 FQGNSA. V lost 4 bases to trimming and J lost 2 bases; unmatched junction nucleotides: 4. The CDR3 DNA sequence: TGTGCCAGCAGCTCCCATAGCGGGACCTACAATGAGCAGTTCTTC. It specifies CASSSHSGTYNEQFF.

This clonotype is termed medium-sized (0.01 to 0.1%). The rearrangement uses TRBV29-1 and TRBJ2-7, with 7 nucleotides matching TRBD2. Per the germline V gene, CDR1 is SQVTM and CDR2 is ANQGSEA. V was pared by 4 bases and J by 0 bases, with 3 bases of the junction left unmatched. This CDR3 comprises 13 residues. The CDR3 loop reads CSVGREPSYEQYF. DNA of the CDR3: TGCAGCGTTGGGCGGGAGCCCTCCTACGAGCAGTACTTC.

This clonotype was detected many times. CDR3 DNA sequence: TGTGCCAGTAGTATGGGTCAGGGGGTCTGGAATGAGCAGTTCTTC. Translated, it gives CASSMGQGVWNEQFF. This chain connects TRBV19 to TRBJ2-1; 7 bases fit TRBD1. Germline trimming cut 3 bases from V and 7 bases from J; bases unmatched to any gene: 9. Per germline, CDR1 LNHDA and CDR2 SQIVND (reference sequence). This CDR3 spans 15 amino acids.

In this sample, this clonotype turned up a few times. The CDR3 loop is CSVASLNTEAFF. For the CDR3, the DNA is TGCAGCGTTGCGTCGTTAAACACTGAAGCTTTCTTT. The chain combines TRBV29-1 with TRBJ1-1, with D uncertain. The V end was cut by 4 bases, the J end by 2 bases, with 8 bases between. Per germline, CDR1 SQVTM and CDR2 ANQGSEA. The CDR3 length is 12 residues.

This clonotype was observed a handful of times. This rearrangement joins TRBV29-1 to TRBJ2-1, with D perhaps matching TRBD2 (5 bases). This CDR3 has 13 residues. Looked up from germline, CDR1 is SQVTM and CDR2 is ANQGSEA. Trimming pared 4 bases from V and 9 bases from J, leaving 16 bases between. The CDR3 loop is CSVVTTSVGEQFF. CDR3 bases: TGCAGCGTTGTGACTACGAGTGTGGGTGAGCAGTTCTTC.

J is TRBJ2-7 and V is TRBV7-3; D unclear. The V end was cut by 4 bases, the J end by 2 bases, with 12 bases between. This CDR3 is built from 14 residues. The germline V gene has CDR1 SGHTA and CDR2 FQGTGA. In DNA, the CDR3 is TGTGCCAGCAGCTCTGGGTACTACCCCTACGAGCAGTACTTC. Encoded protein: CASSSGYYPYEQYF.

The CDR3 here is CASSTGPGRSNEKLFF. Here the CDR3 DNA reads TGTGCCAGCAGCACAGGACCGGGACGGTCTAATGAAAAACTGTTTTTT. The V gene is TRBV11-2, the J gene TRBJ1-4; a weak D match, TRBD1 (5 bases). Germline values: CDR1 SGHAT, CDR2 FQNNGV. Trimming took off 5 bases at V and 3 bases at J, with 16 bases between the two ends. The CDR3 sequence is 16 residues long. The full variable domain, rest sourced from reference TRBV11-2 and TRBJ1-4, is EAGVAQSPRYKIIEKRQSVAFWCNPISGHATLYWYQQILGQGPKLLIQFQNNGVVDDSQLPKDRFSAERLKGVDSTLKIQPAKLEDSAVYLCASSTGPGRSNEKLFFGSGTQLSVL.